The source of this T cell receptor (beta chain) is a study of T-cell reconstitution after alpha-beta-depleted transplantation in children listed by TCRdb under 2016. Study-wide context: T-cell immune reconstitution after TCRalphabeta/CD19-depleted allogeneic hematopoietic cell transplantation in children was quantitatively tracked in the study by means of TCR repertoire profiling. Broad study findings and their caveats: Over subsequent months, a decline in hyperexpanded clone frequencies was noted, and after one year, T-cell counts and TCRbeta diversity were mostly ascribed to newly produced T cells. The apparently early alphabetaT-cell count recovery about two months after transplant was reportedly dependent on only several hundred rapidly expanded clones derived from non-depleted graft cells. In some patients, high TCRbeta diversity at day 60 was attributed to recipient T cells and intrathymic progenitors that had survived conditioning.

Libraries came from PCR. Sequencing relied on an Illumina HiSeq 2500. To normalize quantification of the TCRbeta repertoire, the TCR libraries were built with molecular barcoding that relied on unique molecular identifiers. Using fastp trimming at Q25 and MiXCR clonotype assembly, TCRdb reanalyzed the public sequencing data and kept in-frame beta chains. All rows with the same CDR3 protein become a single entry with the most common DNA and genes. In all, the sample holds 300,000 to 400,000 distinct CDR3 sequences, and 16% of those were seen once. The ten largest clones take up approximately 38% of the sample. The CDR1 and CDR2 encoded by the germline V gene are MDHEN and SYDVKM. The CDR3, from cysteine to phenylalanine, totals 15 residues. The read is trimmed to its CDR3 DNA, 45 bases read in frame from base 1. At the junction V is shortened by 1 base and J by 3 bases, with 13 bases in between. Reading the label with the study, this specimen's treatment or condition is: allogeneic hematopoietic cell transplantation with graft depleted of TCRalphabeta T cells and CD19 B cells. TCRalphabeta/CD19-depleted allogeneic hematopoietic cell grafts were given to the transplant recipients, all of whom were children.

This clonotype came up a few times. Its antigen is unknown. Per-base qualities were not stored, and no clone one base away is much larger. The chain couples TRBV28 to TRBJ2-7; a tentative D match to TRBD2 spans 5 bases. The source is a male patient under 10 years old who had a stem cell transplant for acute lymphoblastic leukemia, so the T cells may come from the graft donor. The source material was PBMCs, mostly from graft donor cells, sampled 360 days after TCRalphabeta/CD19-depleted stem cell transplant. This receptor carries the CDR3 CASSLYGGPDYEQYF. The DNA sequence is TGTGCCAGCAGTTTATATGGCGGGCCTGACTACGAGCAGTACTTC.